The 9 T cell receptor beta chains below all came from one sample that was sequenced in a study of shared clonotypes between healthy human individuals. Libraries were prepared by immunoSEQ multiplex PCR; TCRdb keeps only in-frame clonotypes and omits some of them. The table records 450,000 to 500,000 clones, approximately 82% of them present only once. Material for sequencing was PBMCs. These receptors were collected from a woman between 35 and 50 years old in good health. Some clones in this sample may be carry-over from other donors' samples.

The chain employs TRBV5-1 and TRBJ2-5, with D perhaps matching TRBD1 or TRBD2 (7 bases each). This CDR3 is built from 14 residues. The ends were cut back, 3 bases at V and 3 bases at J, with 12 bases in the middle. Germline CDR1 and CDR2: SGHRS and YFSETQ. The CDR3 DNA reads TGCGCCAGCAGCTCGACAGGGAGGGAAGAGACCCAGTACTTC. It specifies CASSSTGREETQYF.

This clone was observed a few times. This chain uses TRBV2 with TRBJ2-1, with D hard to call. Deletions cut 8 bases from V and 0 bases from J, with 8 bases between. Germline V gives CDR1 SNHLY, CDR2 FYNNEI. This CDR3 contains 13 residues. The CDR3 loop reads CASGRSSYNEQFF. CDR3 DNA sequence: TGTGCCAGCGGTAGAAGCTCCTACAATGAGCAGTTCTTC.

Worth noting for this clone: At one boundary the junction diverges from the germline segment, which might be a read error. V is TRBV7-7 and J is TRBJ2-5; 11 nucleotides line up with TRBD1. The DNA matches TRBJ2-7 better at its end, which makes the J call doubtful. Looked up from germline, CDR1 is SSHAT and CDR2 is FNYEAQ (reference sequence). The CDR3 totals 13 residues. CDR3 sequence (DNA): TGTGCTAGCAGCTCCGGGACAGGGGGCGAGCAGTACTTC. This gives the protein CASSSGTGGEQYF.

The chain links TRBV5-1 to TRBJ2-1, with TRBD2 identical over 13 bases. CDR1 and CDR2 (germline): SGHRS, YFSETQ. There are 16 residues in the CDR3. Germline trimming cut 4 bases from V and 6 bases from J; bases unmatched to any gene: 7. The CDR3 spells CASSGGLAGLLNEQFF. The CDR3 bases are TGCGCCAGCAGCGGGGGACTAGCGGGGTTACTCAATGAGCAGTTCTTC.

The rearrangement joins TRBV4-1 to TRBJ1-6; 12 nucleotides align to TRBD1. The trim removed 3 bases at V and 10 bases at J, leaving 4 bases unmatched. CDR3 length: 15 residues. CDR1 and CDR2 (germline): MGHRA, YSYEKL. The CDR3 is CASSHPGQGASPLHF. DNA for the CDR3: TGCGCCAGCAGCCACCCGGGACAGGGGGCATCACCCCTCCACTTT.

The V and J genes are TRBV19 and TRBJ1-1; D is unresolved. The CDR3 has 15 amino acids. Germline V lookup: CDR1 LNHDA, CDR2 SQIVND (reference sequence). V lost 1 base and J lost 5, with 14 bases in between. As DNA, the CDR3 is TGTGCCAGTAGTATAGGTACCCTGTCGGGAACTGAAGCTTTCTTT. Translation gives CASSIGTLSGTEAFF.

The chain combines TRBV5-1 with TRBJ2-1, with unresolved D. CDR1 is SGHRS, CDR2 YFSETQ, per germline. V was trimmed by 4 bases and J by 1 base, leaving 21 bases between them. The CDR3 has 18 residues. The CDR3 bases are TGCGCCAGCAGCCCGCGGTCATCTAATCCGATTTCCTACAATGAGCAGTTCTTC. This codes for CASSPRSSNPISYNEQFF.

The chain joins TRBV5-6 to TRBJ1-1; 8 bases align to TRBD1. This CDR3 is built from 14 residues. The germline CDR1 and CDR2 sequences are SGHDT and YYEEEE. J was trimmed by 11 bases and V by 0 bases; bases with no gene match: 9. DNA for the CDR3: TGTGCCAGCAGCTTGGGCGGGACAGGCCATGAGGCTTTCTTT. Translation: CASSLGGTGHEAFF.

This chain joins TRBV29-1 and TRBJ2-4; D unclear. This CDR3 has 12 amino acids. Germline V gene data show CDR1 as SQVTM and CDR2 as ANQGSEA. The ends were cut back, 6 bases at V and 15 bases at J, with 21 bases in the middle. CDR3 sequence: CSVTDAERVRYF. Here the CDR3 DNA reads TGCAGCGTGACCGACGCGGAGCGTGTTCGGTACTTC. Looking up the rest from reference TRBV29-1 and TRBJ2-4 gives the full variable domain: SAVISQKPSRDICQRGTSLTIQCQVDSQVTMMFWYRQQPGQSLTLIATANQGSEATYESGFVIDKFPISRPNLTFSTLTVSNMSPEDSSIYLCSVTDAERVRYFGAGTRLSVL.